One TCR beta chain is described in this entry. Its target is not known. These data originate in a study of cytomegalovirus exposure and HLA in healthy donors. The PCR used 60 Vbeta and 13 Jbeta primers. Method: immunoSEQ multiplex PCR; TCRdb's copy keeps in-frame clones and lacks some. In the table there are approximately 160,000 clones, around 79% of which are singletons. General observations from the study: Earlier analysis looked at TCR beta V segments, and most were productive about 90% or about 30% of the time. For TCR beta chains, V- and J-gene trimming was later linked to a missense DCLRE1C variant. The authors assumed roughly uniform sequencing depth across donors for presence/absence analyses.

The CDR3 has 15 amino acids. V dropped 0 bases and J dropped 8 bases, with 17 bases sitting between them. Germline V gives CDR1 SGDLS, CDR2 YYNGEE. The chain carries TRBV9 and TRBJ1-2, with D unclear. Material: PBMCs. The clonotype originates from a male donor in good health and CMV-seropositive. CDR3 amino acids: CASSVEYSAIGGYTF. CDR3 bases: TGTGCCAGCAGCGTAGAGTACAGTGCCATTGGGGGCTACACCTTC.